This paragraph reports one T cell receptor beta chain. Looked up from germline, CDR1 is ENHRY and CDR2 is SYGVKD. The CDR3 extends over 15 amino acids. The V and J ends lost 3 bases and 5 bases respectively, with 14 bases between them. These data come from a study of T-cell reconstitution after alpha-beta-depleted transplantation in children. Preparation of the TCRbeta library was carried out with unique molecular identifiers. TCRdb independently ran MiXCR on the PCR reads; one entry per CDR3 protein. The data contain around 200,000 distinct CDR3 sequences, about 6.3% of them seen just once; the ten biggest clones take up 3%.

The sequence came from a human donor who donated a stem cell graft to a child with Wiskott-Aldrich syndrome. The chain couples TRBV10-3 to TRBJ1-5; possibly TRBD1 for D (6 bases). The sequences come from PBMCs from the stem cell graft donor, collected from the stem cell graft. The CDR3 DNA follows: TGTGCCATCAGTGACCCAGGGGTATGGGATCAGCCCCAGCATTTT. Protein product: CAISDPGVWDQPQHF.